A single sample gave rise to the 31 T cell receptor beta chains below, sequenced in a study of T cell responses to AZD1222 COVID-19 vaccine. Using immunoSEQ multiplex PCR, the repertoire was profiled, and TCRdb retains in-frame clones only, with some absent. The data show 100,000 or so clones, approximately 90% seen once. This sample comprised peripheral blood, obtained on day 0 of AZD1222 vaccination. Receptors originate from an adult in good health.

The V and J genes are TRBV7-2 and TRBJ2-3; D may correspond to TRBD1 or TRBD2 (6 bases each). From germline, CDR1 is SGHTA and CDR2 FQGNSA. This CDR3 has 15 amino acids. V was trimmed by 5 bases and J by 2 bases, leaving 14 bases between them. CDR3 region: CASSEGGGITDTQYF. Written as DNA, the CDR3 is TGTGCCAGCAGCGAAGGGGGAGGCATCACAGATACGCAGTATTTT.

This chain joins TRBV5-1 and TRBJ2-5; 7 bases agree with TRBD1. Germline lookup yields CDR1 SGHRS and CDR2 YFSETQ. The CDR3 has 15 residues. The V gene end was trimmed by 1 base and the J gene end by 2 bases; junction bases not matched to a gene: 5. The CDR3 DNA is TGCGCCAGCAGCTTGTTAGGGGACAGTCAAGAGACCCAGTACTTC. Amino acid sequence: CASSLLGDSQETQYF. Full variable domain (missing parts from reference TRBV5-1 and TRBJ2-5): KAGVTQTPRYLIKTRGQQVTLSCSPISGHRSVSWYQQTPGQGLQFLFEYFSETQRNKGNFPGRFSGRQFSNSRSEMNVSTLELGDSALYLCASSLLGDSQETQYFGPGTRLLVL.

This clone was counted a few times. V usage is TRBV4-2 and J usage is TRBJ2-3, with 12 bases that match TRBD2. The CDR3 length is 19 residues. Unmatched junction bases numbered 11, after V lost 4 bases and J lost 0 bases. CDR1 and CDR2 (germline): LGHNA, YNFKEQ. The CDR3 loop is CASSLGGTSGSWSTDTQYF. The CDR3 DNA follows: TGTGCCAGCAGCCTGGGGGGGACTAGCGGGTCTTGGAGCACAGATACGCAGTATTTT.

The J gene is TRBJ2-1, the V gene TRBV7-3; D tentatively reads TRBD1 or TRBD2 (5 bases each). Trimming took 4 bases from V and 10 from J, leaving 14 bases between them. The CDR3 is made up of 13 amino acids. From germline, CDR1 is SGHTA and CDR2 FQGTGA. The CDR3 DNA sequence: TGTGCCAGCAGCTCGGGACCCCCGGGGGAGCAGTTCTTC. It translates to CASSSGPPGEQFF.

The CDR3 bases are TGTGCCAGCAGCTCCCAGGGAGCGGGGGGGGCCCTGGATACGCAGTATTTT. Translation gives CASSSQGAGGALDTQYF. The V call is TRBV13, the J call TRBJ2-3; 10 bases fit TRBD2. The ends lost 4 bases at V and 6 bases at J; junction bases unmatched: 13. Germline loops: CDR1 PRHDT, CDR2 FYEKMQ (reference sequence). This CDR3 is 17 amino acids long.

The chain couples TRBV29-1 to TRBJ2-1; 7 bases line up with TRBD1. CDR3 size: 13 residues. The V and J ends lost 7 bases and 7 bases, in that order; junction bases with no gene match: 10. CDR1 and CDR2 from the germline V gene are SQVTM and ANQGSEA. The CDR3 bases are TGCAGCGCAGCCGGGACAGTGGCAAATGAGCAGTTCTTC. It yields the protein CSAAGTVANEQFF.

About this clone: The final CDR3 position lacks the conserved phenylalanine or tryptophan, pointing to a likely read error. No DNA is shown, since the ends of the CDR3 on it are uncertain; the CDR3 is the one TCRdb lists. The chain combines TRBV4-2 with TRBJ1-4; the table assigns TRBD1, which was not confirmed against the DNA. Germline CDR1 reads LGHNA; CDR2 reads YNFKEQ. 13 amino acids form the CDR3, both terminal residues included. The CDR3 reads CASSQDSRGGDFL.

The chain carries TRBV19 and TRBJ1-2, with a tentative D call TRBD1 (5 bases). This CDR3 is built from 14 residues. Deletions cut 6 bases from V and 8 bases from J, with 19 bases between. Germline assignment: CDR1 LNHDA and CDR2 SQIVND (reference sequence). CDR3 bases: TGTGCCAGTAGCCGGGACGTAGGTGTGAGGGGCTACACCTTC. It yields the protein CASSRDVGVRGYTF.

The chain has TRBV19 and TRBJ2-7; 9 nucleotides match TRBD1. CDR3 length equals 13 residues. With 6 bases clipped from V and 3 bases from J, the junction kept 3 bases outside the gene matches. CDR1 and CDR2 from the germline V gene are LNHDA and SQIVND (reference sequence). The CDR3 coding sequence is TGTGCCAGTAGGGACAGGGGAATCTACGAGCAGTACTTC. It encodes CASRDRGIYEQYF.

This chain uses TRBV6-6 with TRBJ2-7; maybe TRBD2 (5 bases). V shed 2 bases and J shed 6 bases, with 14 bases lying between them. This CDR3 comprises 14 residues. Germline V gene data show CDR1 as MNHNY and CDR2 as SVGAGI (reference sequence). CDR3 nucleotide sequence: TGTGCCAGCAGTTACACCGGGTCCCGGGGCGAGCAGTACTTC. This sequence encodes CASSYTGSRGEQYF.

There are a few counts of this clone. CDR3 bases: TGTGCCAGCAGGAGATTAGCGGGGGGTCCCACAGATACGCAGTATTTT. Translating gives CASRRLAGGPTDTQYF. The chain links TRBV11-2 to TRBJ2-3; 10 bases match TRBD2. The CDR3 extends over 16 amino acids. Germline loops: CDR1 SGHAT, CDR2 FQNNGV. The J segment lost 2 bases and the V segment lost 6 bases, leaving 8 bases of the junction unmatched.

The chain recombines TRBV5-1 with TRBJ2-7, with 8 bases fitting TRBD1. The CDR3 covers 15 residues. Germline lookup yields CDR1 SGHRS and CDR2 YFSETQ. V shed 4 bases, J shed 2 bases, and the junction held 8 bases outside the gene matches. The CDR3 DNA follows: TGCGCCAGCAGCGCAAGGACAGGGACGACCTACGAGCAGTACTTC. Translation: CASSARTGTTYEQYF. Full variable domain (remainder filled in from reference TRBV5-1 and TRBJ2-7): KAGVTQTPRYLIKTRGQQVTLSCSPISGHRSVSWYQQTPGQGLQFLFEYFSETQRNKGNFPGRFSGRQFSNSRSEMNVSTLELGDSALYLCASSARTGTTYEQYFGPGTRLTVT.

This clone appeared a few times. This chain links TRBV7-2 with TRBJ1-2, with a tentative D call TRBD1 (6 bases). The CDR3 runs 15 residues. Germline-derived CDR1 and CDR2 are SGHTA and FQGNSA. V was trimmed by 3 bases and J by 3 bases, leaving 14 bases between them. The CDR3 loop reads CASSFRGQVHYGYTF. CDR3 DNA: TGTGCCAGCAGCTTTCGGGGGCAGGTCCACTATGGCTACACCTTC.

This clone was seen only once. J is TRBJ2-1 and V is TRBV7-9; 8 bases match TRBD1. Germline V lookup: CDR1 SEHNR, CDR2 FQNEAQ (reference sequence). The trim removed 3 bases at V and 8 bases at J, leaving 9 bases unmatched. The CDR3 is made up of 15 amino acids. In nucleotides, the CDR3 is TGTGCCAGCAGCTTCCCCGGGACAGGTATTGATGAGCAGTTCTTC. Translation gives CASSFPGTGIDEQFF.

There are a few counts of this clone. CDR3 amino acids: CASPHGGAYGYTF. CDR3 nucleotides: TGTGCCAGCCCCCATGGGGGGGCCTATGGCTACACCTTC. The chain recombines TRBV7-2 with TRBJ1-2; TRBD1 is a possible D gene (6 bases). Germline loops: CDR1 SGHTA, CDR2 FQGNSA. The CDR3 loop spans 13 amino acids. The germline V and J ends were trimmed by 8 bases and 4 bases, with 14 bases remaining between them.

The chain couples TRBV19 to TRBJ2-6; D may be TRBD1 or TRBD2 (5 bases each). The CDR3 runs 15 residues. The V gene's germline CDR1 is LNHDA and CDR2 SQIVND (reference sequence). V shed 2 bases and J shed 13 bases, with 18 bases lying between them. The CDR3 sequence: CASSIPGTALGVLTF. For the CDR3, the DNA is TGTGCCAGTAGTATACCTGGGACCGCGCTTGGTGTCCTGACTTTC.

The chain is built from TRBV5-1 and TRBJ1-1, with TRBD1 identical over 8 bases. The J segment lost 7 bases and the V segment lost 4 bases, leaving 6 bases of the junction unmatched. CDR3 length: 13 residues. Looked up from germline, CDR1 is SGHRS and CDR2 is YFSETQ. The CDR3 DNA sequence: TGCGCCAGCAGCGTCCAGGGGGCGAATGAAGCTTTCTTT. This codes for CASSVQGANEAFF. Full variable domain (rest looked up from reference TRBV5-1 and TRBJ1-1): KAGVTQTPRYLIKTRGQQVTLSCSPISGHRSVSWYQQTPGQGLQFLFEYFSETQRNKGNFPGRFSGRQFSNSRSEMNVSTLELGDSALYLCASSVQGANEAFFGQGTRLTVV.

The chain employs TRBV11-2 and TRBJ2-1, with 8 bases aligning to TRBD2. V was clipped by 5 bases and J by 6 bases; unmatched bases: 3. CDR3 length equals 13 residues. CDR1 and CDR2 from the germline V gene are SGHAT and FQNNGV. CDR3 sequence: CASSTGLANEQFF. The DNA of the CDR3 is TGTGCCAGCAGCACCGGACTAGCCAATGAGCAGTTCTTC.

The CDR3 here is CASSSTGGRHGYTF. DNA of the CDR3: TGTGCCAGCAGCAGTACAGGGGGCAGGCATGGCTACACCTTC. The chain combines TRBV9 with TRBJ1-2; TRBD1 agrees at 9 bases. The CDR3 contains 14 residues. Germline CDR1 is SGDLS and CDR2 is YYNGEE. With 4 bases clipped from V and 6 bases from J, the junction kept 7 bases outside the gene matches.

The J gene is TRBJ2-1, the V gene TRBV7-8, with D perhaps matching TRBD2 (6 bases). Germline loops: CDR1 SGHVS, CDR2 FQNEAQ. The CDR3 is 13 residues long. Between the trimmed V and J ends, which lost 2 bases and 4 bases, there was a span of 6 bases. The CDR3, as DNA: TGTGCCAGCAGCTTACGGGAGTACAATGAGCAGTTCTTC. It codes for CASSLREYNEQFF.

CDR3 sequence reads: CASSPSVLRQGWSGNTIYF. CDR3 nucleotide sequence: TGTGCCAGCTCACCAAGTGTCCTCCGACAGGGGTGGTCTGGAAACACCATATATTTT. The rearrangement joins TRBV18 to TRBJ1-3; 8 bases fit TRBD1. Germline V gene data show CDR1 as KGHSH and CDR2 as LQKENI. The CDR3 runs to 19 residues. V was clipped by 2 bases and J by 1 base; unmatched bases: 13.

This clone was found many times. The rearrangement uses TRBV11-2 and TRBJ2-3, with 10 bases matching TRBD2. Germline CDR1 SGHAT, CDR2 FQNNGV. With V trimmed by 9 bases and J by 10 bases, 4 bases remained unmatched. This CDR3 has 11 amino acids. CDR3 residues: CASLSGGAQYF. CDR3 sequence (DNA): TGTGCCAGTCTAAGCGGGGGGGCGCAGTATTTT.

The chain carries TRBV5-1 and TRBJ2-5; 7 positions match TRBD2. The junction had 3 bases not matched to a gene; V was cut back by 2 bases and J by 5 bases. Looked up from germline, CDR1 is SGHRS and CDR2 is YFSETQ. The length of the CDR3 is 13 residues. The CDR3 is CASSFAGGETQYF. CDR3 sequence (DNA): TGCGCCAGCAGCTTCGCCGGGGGGGAGACCCAGTACTTC.

The chain uses TRBV7-2 and TRBJ1-1; 7 positions agree with TRBD1. Per the germline V gene, CDR1 is SGHTA and CDR2 is FQGNSA. The CDR3 runs to 14 residues. Unmatched junction bases numbered 3, after V lost 3 bases and J lost 2 bases. CDR3: CASSFRTGNTEAFF. CDR3 coding DNA: TGTGCCAGCAGCTTCCGGACAGGCAACACTGAAGCTTTCTTT.

The chain recombines TRBV4-2 with TRBJ2-7; D is perhaps TRBD1 (6 bases). Germline V gene lookup returns CDR1 LGHNA and CDR2 YNFKEQ. The CDR3 loop spans 15 amino acids. V lost 0 bases and J lost 9, with 18 bases in between. The CDR3 spells CASSQDVAGELGQYF. CDR3 sequence (DNA): TGTGCCAGCAGCCAAGATGTGGCAGGGGAATTGGGGCAGTACTTC.

The V gene is TRBV5-1, the J gene TRBJ1-1, with D unresolved. CDR3 length equals 14 residues. Germline values: CDR1 SGHRS, CDR2 YFSETQ. V was pared by 1 base and J by 0 bases, with 7 bases between. The CDR3 bases are TGCGCCAGCAGCTTGCGCCTGATGAACACTGAAGCTTTCTTT. Its protein is CASSLRLMNTEAFF.

V and J are TRBV7-2 and TRBJ2-7; D might be TRBD1 (6 bases). Germline lookup yields CDR1 SGHTA and CDR2 FQGNSA. V lost 1 base and J lost 3, with 13 bases in between. CDR3 length: 15 amino acids. In nucleotides, the CDR3 is TGTGCCAGCAGCTTAGAGGGGGTACAGCTCTACGAGCAGTACTTC. Translation: CASSLEGVQLYEQYF.

The chain couples TRBV11-2 to TRBJ2-3; 8 bases match TRBD2. This CDR3 has 16 amino acids. Trimming removed 5 bases from V and 1 base from J; junction bases left unmatched: 8. CDR1 is SGHAT and CDR2 is FQNNGV in the germline V gene. The CDR3 region is CASSLGRSGGTDTQYF. The CDR3 DNA reads TGTGCCAGCAGCCTAGGGCGTAGCGGGGGCACAGATACGCAGTATTTT. The complete variable domain, with remaining parts taken from reference TRBV11-2 and TRBJ2-3, reads EAGVAQSPRYKIIEKRQSVAFWCNPISGHATLYWYQQILGQGPKLLIQFQNNGVVDDSQLPKDRFSAERLKGVDSTLKIQPAKLEDSAVYLCASSLGRSGGTDTQYFGPGTRLTVL.

The V gene is TRBV3-1 (or the pseudogene TRBV3-2), the J gene TRBJ2-7; unclear D gene. The germline V gene has CDR1 LGHDT and CDR2 YNNKEL (reference sequence). V gave up 3 bases and J gave up 3 bases, with 12 bases separating them. The length of the CDR3 is 14 residues. The CDR3, as DNA: TGTGCCAGCAGCCACGCCCGACAAGGCTACGAGCAGTACTTC. Amino acids: CASSHARQGYEQYF.

This rearrangement joins TRBV28 to TRBJ1-2; D is unresolved. This CDR3 comprises 14 residues. Germline V gene lookup returns CDR1 MDHEN and CDR2 SYDVKM. The V end was cut by 5 bases, the J end by 4 bases, with 14 bases between. The CDR3 loop reads CASSVGSLSYGYTF. In DNA form, the CDR3 reads TGTGCCAGCAGTGTGGGGAGTCTTAGCTATGGCTACACCTTC.

The V gene is TRBV5-1, the J gene TRBJ2-7; the match to TRBD1 covers 12 bases. Unmatched junction bases numbered 8, after V lost 4 bases and J lost 3 bases. The CDR3 covers 16 residues. Per germline, CDR1 SGHRS and CDR2 YFSETQ. This CDR3 reads CASSRVGTGGSYEQYF. The CDR3 nucleotides are TGCGCCAGCAGCCGCGTTGGGACAGGGGGCAGCTACGAGCAGTACTTC.